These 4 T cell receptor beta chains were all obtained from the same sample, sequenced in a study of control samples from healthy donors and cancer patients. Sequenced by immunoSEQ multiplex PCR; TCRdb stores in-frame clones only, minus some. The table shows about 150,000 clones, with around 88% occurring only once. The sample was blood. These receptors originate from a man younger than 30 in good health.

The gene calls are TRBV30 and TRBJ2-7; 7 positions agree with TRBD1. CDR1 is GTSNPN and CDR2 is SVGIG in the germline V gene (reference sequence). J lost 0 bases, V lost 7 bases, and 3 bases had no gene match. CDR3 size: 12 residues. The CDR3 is CAYTGDSYEQYF. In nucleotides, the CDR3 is TGTGCCTACACAGGGGACTCCTACGAGCAGTACTTC.

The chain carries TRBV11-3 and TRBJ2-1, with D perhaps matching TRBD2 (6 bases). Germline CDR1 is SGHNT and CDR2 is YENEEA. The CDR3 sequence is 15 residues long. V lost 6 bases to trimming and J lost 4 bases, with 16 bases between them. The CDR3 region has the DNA TGTGCCAGCAGTTACAGTCCAGCGGGTTACAATGAGCAGTTCTTC. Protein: CASSYSPAGYNEQFF. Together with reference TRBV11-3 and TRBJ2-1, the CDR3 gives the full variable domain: EAGVVQSPRYKIIEKKQPVAFWCNPISGHNTLYWYLQNLGQGPELLIRYENEEAVDDSQLPKDRFSAERLKGVDSTLKIQPAELGDSAVYLCASSYSPAGYNEQFFGPGTRLTVL.

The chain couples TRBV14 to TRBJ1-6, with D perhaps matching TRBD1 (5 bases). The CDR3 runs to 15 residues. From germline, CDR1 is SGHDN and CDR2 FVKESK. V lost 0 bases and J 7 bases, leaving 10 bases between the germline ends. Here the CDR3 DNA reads TGTGCCAGCAGCCAAGACAGGGTCCTCAATTCACCCCTCCACTTT. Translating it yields CASSQDRVLNSPLHF.

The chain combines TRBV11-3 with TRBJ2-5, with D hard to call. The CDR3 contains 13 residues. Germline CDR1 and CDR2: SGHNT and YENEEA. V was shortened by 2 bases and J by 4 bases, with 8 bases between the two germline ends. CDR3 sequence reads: CASSLSRGETQYF. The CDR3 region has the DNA TGTGCCAGCAGCTTATCACGCGGAGAGACCCAGTACTTC.